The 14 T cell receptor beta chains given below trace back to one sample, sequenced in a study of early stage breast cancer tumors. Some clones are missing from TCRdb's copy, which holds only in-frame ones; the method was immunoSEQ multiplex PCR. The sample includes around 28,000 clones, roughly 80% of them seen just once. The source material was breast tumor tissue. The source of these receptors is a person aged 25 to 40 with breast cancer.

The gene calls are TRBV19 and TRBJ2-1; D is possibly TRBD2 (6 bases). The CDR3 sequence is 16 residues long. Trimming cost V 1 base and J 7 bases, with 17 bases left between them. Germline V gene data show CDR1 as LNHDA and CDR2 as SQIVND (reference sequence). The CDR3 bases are TGTGCCAGTAGTATAGTGGAGGGAAGATCGAGGAATGAGCAGTTCTTC. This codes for CASSIVEGRSRNEQFF.

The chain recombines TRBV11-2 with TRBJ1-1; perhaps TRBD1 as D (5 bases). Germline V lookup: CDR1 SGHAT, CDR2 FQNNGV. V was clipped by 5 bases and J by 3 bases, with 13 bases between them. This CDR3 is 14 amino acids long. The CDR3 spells CASSPGRKYTEAFF. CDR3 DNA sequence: TGTGCCAGCAGCCCGGGACGGAAATACACTGAAGCTTTCTTT.

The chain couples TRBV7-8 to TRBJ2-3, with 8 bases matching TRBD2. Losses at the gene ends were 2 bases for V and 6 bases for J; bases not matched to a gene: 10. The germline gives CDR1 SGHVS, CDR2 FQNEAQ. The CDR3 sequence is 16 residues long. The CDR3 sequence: CASSLLSSGEGDTQYF. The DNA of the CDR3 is TGTGCCAGCAGCTTACTAAGTAGCGGGGAGGGGGATACGCAGTATTTT.

In DNA, the CDR3 is TGTGCCAGCGGACCGGGACCCAGGGATGAGCAGTTCTTC. Translating it yields CASGPGPRDEQFF. This chain uses TRBV11-3 with TRBJ2-1, with D possibly being TRBD1 or TRBD2 (5 bases each). CDR1 and CDR2 from the germline V gene are SGHNT and YENEEA. The V end lost 8 bases, the J end lost 8 bases, and 16 bases lay between the germline ends. This CDR3 contains 13 residues.

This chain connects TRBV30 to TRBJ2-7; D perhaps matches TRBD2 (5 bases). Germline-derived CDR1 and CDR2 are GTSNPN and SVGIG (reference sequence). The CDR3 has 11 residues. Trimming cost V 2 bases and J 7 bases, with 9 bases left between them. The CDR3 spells CAWSRGKEQYF. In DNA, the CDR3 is TGTGCCTGGAGTCGGGGTAAAGAGCAGTACTTC.

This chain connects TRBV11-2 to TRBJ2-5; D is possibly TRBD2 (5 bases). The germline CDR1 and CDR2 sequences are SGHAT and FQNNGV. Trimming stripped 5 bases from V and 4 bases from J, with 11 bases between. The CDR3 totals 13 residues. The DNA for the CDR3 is TGTGCCAGCAGCGGTAAACGGGGAGAGACCCAGTACTTC. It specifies CASSGKRGETQYF.

The CDR3 here is CASSVSPIAYGYTF. CDR3 sequence (DNA): TGTGCCAGCAGCGTTAGTCCCATAGCCTATGGCTACACCTTC. The rearrangement uses TRBV14 and TRBJ1-2; D is uncertain. This CDR3 is 14 amino acids long. V lost 5 bases and J lost 4, with 14 bases in between. Germline V CDR1 and CDR2: SGHDN, FVKESK.

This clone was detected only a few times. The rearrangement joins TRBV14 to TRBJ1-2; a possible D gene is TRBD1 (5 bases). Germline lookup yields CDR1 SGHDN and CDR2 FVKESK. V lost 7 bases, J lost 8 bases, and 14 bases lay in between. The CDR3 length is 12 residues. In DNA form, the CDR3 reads TGTGCCAGCAACCTAGGGGAAGGAGGCTACACCTTC. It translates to CASNLGEGGYTF. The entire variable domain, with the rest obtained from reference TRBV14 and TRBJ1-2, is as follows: EAGVTQFPSHSVIEKGQTVTLRCDPISGHDNLYWYRRVMGKEIKFLLHFVKESKQDESGMPNNRFLAERTGGTYSTLKVQPAELEDSGVYFCASNLGEGGYTFGSGTRLTVV.

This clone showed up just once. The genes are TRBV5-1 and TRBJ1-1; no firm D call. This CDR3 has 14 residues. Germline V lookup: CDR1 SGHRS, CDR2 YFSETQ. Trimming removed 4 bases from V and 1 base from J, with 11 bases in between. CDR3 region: CASSLAPGNTEAFF. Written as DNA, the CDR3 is TGCGCCAGCAGCCTGGCCCCGGGGAACACTGAAGCTTTCTTT. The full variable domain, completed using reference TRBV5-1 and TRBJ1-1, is KAGVTQTPRYLIKTRGQQVTLSCSPISGHRSVSWYQQTPGQGLQFLFEYFSETQRNKGNFPGRFSGRQFSNSRSEMNVSTLELGDSALYLCASSLAPGNTEAFFGQGTRLTVV.

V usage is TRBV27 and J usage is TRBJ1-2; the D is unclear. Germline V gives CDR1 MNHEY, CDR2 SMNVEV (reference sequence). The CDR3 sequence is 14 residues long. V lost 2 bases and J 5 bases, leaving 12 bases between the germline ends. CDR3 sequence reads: CASSLEDWCYGYTF. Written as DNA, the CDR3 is TGTGCCAGCAGTTTAGAGGATTGGTGTTATGGCTACACCTTC.

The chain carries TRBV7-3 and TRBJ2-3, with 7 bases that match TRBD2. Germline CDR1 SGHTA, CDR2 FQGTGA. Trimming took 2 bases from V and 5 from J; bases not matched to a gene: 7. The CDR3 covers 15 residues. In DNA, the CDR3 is TGTGCCAGCAGCTTACAGGCGGGAGTGGGAGATACGCAGTATTTT. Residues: CASSLQAGVGDTQYF.

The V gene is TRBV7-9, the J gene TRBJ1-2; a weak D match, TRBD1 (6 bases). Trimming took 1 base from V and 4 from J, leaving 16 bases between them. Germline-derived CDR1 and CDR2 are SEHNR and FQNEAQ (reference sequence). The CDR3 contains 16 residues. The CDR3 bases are TGTGCCAGCAGCTTAGACGGGACATATAGCCCCTATGGCTACACCTTC. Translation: CASSLDGTYSPYGYTF.

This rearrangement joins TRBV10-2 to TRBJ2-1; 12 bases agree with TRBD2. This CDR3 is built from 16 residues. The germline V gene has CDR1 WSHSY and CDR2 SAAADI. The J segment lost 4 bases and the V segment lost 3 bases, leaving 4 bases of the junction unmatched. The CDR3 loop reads CASSESGTSGYNEQFF. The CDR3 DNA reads TGCGCCAGCAGTGAATCCGGGACTAGCGGGTACAATGAGCAGTTCTTC.

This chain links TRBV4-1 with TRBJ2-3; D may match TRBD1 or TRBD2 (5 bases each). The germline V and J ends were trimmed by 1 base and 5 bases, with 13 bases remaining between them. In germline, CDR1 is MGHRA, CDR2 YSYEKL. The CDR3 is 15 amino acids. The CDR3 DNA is TGCGCCAGCAGCCAAGGTTCCCCTGGGGGAGATACGCAGTATTTT. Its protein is CASSQGSPGGDTQYF.